This TCR beta chain emerged from a study of blood T cell repertoires in COVID-19 (dated by TCRdb to the early 2020s). Regarding the study in general: Samples from collaborators originated in the United States, Italy and Spain and spanned both the acute and convalescent phases of COVID-19. The prospective study material was composed of cDNA or gDNA derived from T cells, B-cell-depleted T cells, or PBMCs. Subjects who had been exposed to COVID-19, were actively infected with it, or had recovered from it provided the deeply sampled blood TCRbeta repertoires that made up the dataset. The samples were drawn from the first 160 participants of the ongoing ImmuneRACE study and from roughly 1,300 subjects provided by 6 global collaborators. Sample metadata almost always included a de-identified subject ID, COVID-19 status, age in years and sex. Where available, HLA class I and class II types were obtained from metadata supplied by the sample provider rather than from assay-based typing. The repertoires were made available in a free public database intended to serve as a resource for research on the immune response to SARS-CoV-2. General conclusions and limits of the study: Clinical and demographic metadata were provided uncurated, with the amount varying by source and participant.

The count of this clone is one. Its antigen is still unknown. No much larger clone is present one base from it, and per-base qualities are unavailable. TCRbeta CDR3 regions were amplified from genomic DNA using the immunoSEQ Assay, a bias-controlled multiplex PCR. Processing in the source paper ran as follows. Nucleated cell counts per sample were estimated from amplification of reference gene primers within the assay. Sequence reads were collapsed and filtered to measure the absolute abundance of every unique TCRbeta CDR3 rearrangement. For each sample, productive Simpson clonality was calculated by taking the square root of Simpson's diversity index across productive rearrangements. The immuneACCESS repertoire file appears here via TCRdb, limited to in-frame rearrangements. These files lack a portion of the clones; in checked studies, under half of the deficit traces to unresolved V genes, and the cause of the others is not known. That table is the source of V, J and clone size, and D and trimming were worked out from the DNA. The sample table records fewer than 200,000 clones; 70% to 90% of these occur just once. The ten top clones hold 8% to 10% of the sample.

Each collaborating institution followed its own protocols to collect whole blood in K2EDTA tubes. For TCRbeta analysis, collaborators shipped samples as frozen whole blood, isolated PBMCs, or DNA extracted from either of those sample types. CDR1 and CDR2, per the germline V gene, are MNHEY and SVGAGI. Compared with germline, V lacks 6 bases and J lacks 5 bases; bases without a gene match: 5. The CDR3 spans 13 residues, from the cysteine through the phenylalanine. Only the CDR3 region is kept as DNA, spanning 39 bases read in frame from base 1. The sample comprised peripheral blood. This receptor was obtained from a man between 50 and 59 years old with active or convalescent COVID-19. The chain was built from TRBV6-5 and TRBJ2-5; TRBD1 agrees with 8 junctional bases. Here the CDR3 is given as CASSGQGRETQYF. The sequence in DNA is TGTGCCAGCAGCGGACAGGGTAGGGAGACCCAGTACTTC.